Listed below are T cell receptor beta chains from one sample, sequenced in a study of early T cells in non-severe SARS-CoV-2 infection. TCRdb recomputed calls from the 5' RACE reads with MiXCR, one row per CDR3 protein. The table records some 40,000 distinct CDR3 sequences, around 5% of them present only once. The sequenced sample was whole blood. The receptor source for this set is an adult who was a healthcare worker with PCR-confirmed SARS-CoV-2 infection or an uninfected control (not recorded which). Both conserved end residues are trimmed from each CDR3. For some rows the clone size is stated as once, few or many, or as a class when expanded; others skip it.

v_gene,abundance,j_gene,len,CDR3aa
TRBV7-8,.,TRBJ2-2,13,ASSPGQVHTGELF
TRBV27,many,TRBJ1-5,14,ASSSLFKGLNQPQH
TRBV5-1,many,TRBJ2-1,15,ASSFYPRGFSYNEQF
TRBV28,.,TRBJ1-1,14,ASSLQRPEMNTEAF
TRBV27,many,TRBJ2-7,12,ASSMGQGAYEQY
TRBV24-1,.,TRBJ2-1,10,ATSDYWGEQF
TRBV7-9,many,TRBJ2-2,19,ASSSFPPLGTGGVDTGELF
TRBV30,.,TRBJ2-3,12,AWRGQATRDTQY
TRBV20-1,few,TRBJ1-1,11,SASTTVNTEAF
TRBV9,.,TRBJ1-2,13,ASSVTGRGLYGYT
TRBV5-1,.,TRBJ1-4,12,ASNSGTGKEKLF
TRBV7-9,many,TRBJ1-2,12,ASSLLQGSYGYT
TRBV5-1,few,TRBJ2-1,14,ASSLDPTGQGGEQF
TRBV9,many,TRBJ1-2,12,ASSVAGFNYGYT
TRBV29-1,many,TRBJ2-3,11,SVGGRITDTQY
TRBV27,few,TRBJ1-5,15,ASSKTPGQSSNQPQH
TRBV5-5,few,TRBJ2-2,13,ASSDPGQHTGELF
TRBV11-2,many,TRBJ1-2,11,ASSLGTPYGYT
TRBV15,few,TRBJ1-3,13,ATSRDRGSGNTIY
TRBV20-1,few,TRBJ2-7,12,SVMEGQGRREQY
TRBV19,.,TRBJ2-5,11,ASSREGLPTQY
TRBV20-1,.,TRBJ2-7,15,SGARPPTLASGYEQY
TRBV18,.,TRBJ2-3,18,ASSPGMWTSGRWSTDTQY
TRBV10-1,many,TRBJ1-1,8,ASSESSAF
TRBV12-3/TRBV12-4,many,TRBJ1-1,9,ASRAKPEAF
TRBV12-5,many,TRBJ1-5,11,ASGERLNQPQH
TRBV29-1,many,TRBJ2-4,9,SGRQGNIQY
TRBV4-2,many,TRBJ2-5,14,ASSQDSTGGGETQY
TRBV12-3/TRBV12-4,many,TRBJ1-2,11,ATWGQGTTGCT
TRBV7-9,few,TRBJ2-7,11,ASSPPGGHEQY
TRBV20-1,many,TRBJ2-1,11,SAIRQTGTEQF
TRBV10-3,many,TRBJ1-2,13,AIRDRGRSDYGYT
TRBV20-1,few,TRBJ2-7,11,SARDPVSYEQY
TRBV7-2,many,TRBJ2-5,12,ASSSSGLGQTQY
TRBV20-1,once,TRBJ1-2,16,SARKPRDGANIFYGYT
TRBV5-4,.,TRBJ2-5,13,ASSPYHGIQETQY
TRBV16,many,TRBJ2-7,13,ASSRNSGSVNEQY
TRBV11-2,few,TRBJ1-5,13,ASSLGQGGNQPQH
TRBV11-3,few,TRBJ1-4,14,ASSLSSGATNEKLF
TRBV20-1,many,TRBJ2-1,10,SARVAGYEQF
TRBV4-3,many,TRBJ1-1,14,ASSQGRPLRNTEAF
TRBV6-2/TRBV6-3,.,TRBJ1-1,11,ASGGRMNTEAF
TRBV11-3,many,TRBJ2-5,14,ASSRGDVSFQETQY
TRBV3-1,many,TRBJ2-3,14,ASSQEGVAGKDTQY
TRBV6-2/TRBV6-3,many,TRBJ1-5,13,ASSYPWKGHQPQH
TRBV6-6,.,TRBJ2-5,13,ASSSPGGSAETQY
TRBV28,many,TRBJ1-2,13,ASSQPTAGNYGYT
TRBV6-2/TRBV6-3,once,TRBJ2-7,13,ASSEGHSGKAEQY
TRBV20-1,.,TRBJ2-7,10,SAGSRVSGQY
TRBV9,many,TRBJ2-7,14,ASSLGTSGSAYEQY
TRBV5-6,many,TRBJ1-2,11,ASSLDGFYGYT
TRBV12-3/TRBV12-4,many,TRBJ2-3,10,ASSLSYHTQY